Listed here are 6 T cell receptor beta chains from one sample, sequenced in a study of regulatory T cells in long-lasting Graves disease (dated by TCRdb to the early 2020s). Libraries came from multiplex PCR. Sequencing used an Illumina HiSeq 4000. iRepertoire HTBI primers and Arm-PCR amplification of CDR3 regions were used to construct TCR beta libraries. TCRdb ran its own pipeline on the public reads, namely fastp trimming at Q25 and MiXCR clone calling, and kept in-frame beta chains. Every CDR3 protein is listed once, alongside the most common genes and DNA of its rows. This sample has hundreds of thousands of distinct CDR3 sequences in its table, and around 17% of those were observed once. Clones ranked in the top ten supply roughly 27% of the sample. Reading the label with the study, this specimen's time point is: newly diagnosed GD, antithyroid drugs for less than 3 months. For both TCR sequencing and RNA sequencing, RNA was extracted from PBMCs using TRIzol.

The data also belong to a second study, concerning T cells in Graves' hyperthyroidism and ophthalmopathy.

This specimen was peripheral blood mononuclear cells (PBMCs), taken at new diagnosis, from a patient treated with antithyroid drugs. Receptor source: a man in his forties with Graves disease. Donor details come from another sample of the same person, matched by shared clones.

The chain has TRBV18 and TRBJ1-2; D is perhaps TRBD1 (6 bases). Trimming removed 5 bases at V and 2 bases at J, with 15 bases between. CDR1 is KGHSH and CDR2 is LQKENI in the germline V gene. The CDR3 is made up of 15 amino acids. The CDR3 sequence: CASSDGWGQNYGYTF. The CDR3 region has the DNA TGTGCCAGCTCAGACGGTTGGGGGCAGAACTATGGCTACACCTTC.

This clonotype has more than one count but fewer than ten. The chain links TRBV29-1 to TRBJ2-3; weak D call: TRBD1 (5 bases). Trimming removed 6 bases at V and 4 bases at J, with 11 bases between. This CDR3 spans 12 amino acids. Germline CDR1 reads SQVTM; CDR2 reads ANQGSEA. CDR3 loop: CSVHKGPDTQYF. CDR3 nucleotides: TGCAGCGTCCATAAGGGGCCAGATACGCAGTATTTT.

This clonotype was detected ten times or more. The chain has TRBV9 and TRBJ2-7; weak D call: TRBD1 (5 bases). Trimming took off 7 bases at V and 4 bases at J, with 18 bases between the two ends. Germline CDR1 reads SGDLS; CDR2 reads YYNGEE. There are 14 residues in the CDR3. CDR3 residues: CASSQGRNIYEQYF. CDR3 DNA sequence: TGTGCCAGCTCCCAGGGCCGTAACATATACGAGCAGTACTTC.

The chain recombines TRBV18 with TRBJ1-2, with a possible D match to TRBD1 (6 bases). V lost 4 bases and J lost 6, with 9 bases in between. Germline-derived CDR1 and CDR2 are KGHSH and LQKENI. The CDR3 is made up of 12 amino acids. CDR3 coding DNA: TGTGCCAGCTCACTTGACAGGAATGGCTACACCTTC. Its translation is CASSLDRNGYTF.

This clonotype was seen many times. The J gene is TRBJ2-3, the V gene TRBV4-2; TRBD2 aligns across 8 bases. The J segment lost 5 bases and the V segment lost 4 bases, leaving 8 bases of the junction unmatched. The CDR3 contains 15 residues. CDR1 is LGHNA, CDR2 YNFKEQ, per germline. The CDR3 region has the DNA TGTGCCAGCAGCCCGCGGGGGGAGTTCGGAGATACGCAGTATTTT. This sequence encodes CASSPRGEFGDTQYF.

This sequence joins TRBV3-1 and TRBJ2-4; tentatively, D is TRBD1 or TRBD2 (5 bases each). The DNA matches TRBJ2-5 better at its end, which makes the J call doubtful. CDR1 is LGHDT, CDR2 YNNKEL, per germline (reference sequence). The CDR3 runs to 16 residues. The CDR3 DNA sequence: TGTGCCAGCAGCCAAGAGAGGGACCCGAGCTGGGAGACCCAGTACTTC. It specifies CASSQERDPSWETQYF.